The present T cell receptor beta chain was sequenced within a study of T cell responses to AZD1222 COVID-19 vaccine. Findings of the study overall: CD4 TCRs covered the whole spike, strongest at regions 160-218 and 743-854. Clonal diversity was possibly underestimated; the donors were predominantly white British and more often female. Spike-specific TCR breadth and depth were elevated following two AZD1222 doses.

Concerning this clone: Antigen specificity is unknown.

The assay was immunoSEQ multiplex PCR, and TCRdb's table has in-frame clones only and misses some. This sample has roughly 70,000 clones, with around 84% found just once. V was clipped by 5 bases and J by 5 bases; unmatched bases: 22. Germline loops: CDR1 KGHSH, CDR2 LQKENI. This CDR3 spans 20 amino acids. The sequences come from peripheral blood, collected on day 0 of AZD1222 vaccination. The chain carries TRBV18 and TRBJ2-1, with 9 bases identical to TRBD1. The receptor comes from an adult in good health. DNA of the CDR3: TGTGCCAGCTCAAAATCGGCCACTGCAACCGGGACAGGGAGGAACAATGAGCAGTTCTTC. Its protein product is CASSKSATATGTGRNNEQFF.